Listed here are 27 T cell receptor beta chains from one sample, sequenced in a study of blood T cell repertoires in COVID-19. Sequencing used immunoSEQ multiplex PCR; TCRdb keeps in-frame clones, though not all of them. The top ten hold approximately 1.9% of the sample, which has around 250,000 clones, about 80% seen once. Sequences were obtained from peripheral blood. Receptors originate from a woman older than 75 with acute or convalescent COVID-19.

The V and J genes are TRBV5-1 and TRBJ1-1; no clear D. This CDR3 has 13 amino acids. Between the trimmed V and J ends, which lost 4 bases and 1 base, there was a span of 8 bases. Per the germline V gene, CDR1 is SGHRS and CDR2 is YFSETQ. The CDR3 here is CASSDNRNTEAFF. CDR3 nucleotide sequence: TGCGCCAGCAGCGACAACAGGAACACTGAAGCTTTCTTT.

The chain is built from TRBV3-1 (or the pseudogene TRBV3-2) and TRBJ2-7; TRBD1 matches 7 bases. Looked up from germline, CDR1 is LGHDT and CDR2 is YNNKEL (reference sequence). This CDR3 has 13 amino acids. Unmatched junction bases numbered 4, after V lost 6 bases and J lost 2 bases. CDR3 nucleotide sequence: TGTGCCAGCAGTCCGACAGGGACCTACGAGCAGTACTTC. Translating gives CASSPTGTYEQYF.

The chain is built from TRBV29-1 and TRBJ1-2, with 7 nucleotides matching TRBD1. With V trimmed by 7 bases and J by 7 bases, 9 bases remained unmatched. The CDR3 loop spans 12 amino acids. The germline gives CDR1 SQVTM, CDR2 ANQGSEA. The CDR3, as DNA: TGCAGCGCAACGACAGGGTCGGGTGGCTACACCTTC. Translation: CSATTGSGGYTF.

The gene calls are TRBV19 and TRBJ1-6; 10 nucleotides line up with TRBD1. There are 15 residues in the CDR3. The V segment lost 3 bases and the J segment 7 bases; nucleotides outside the gene matches: 3. Per germline, CDR1 LNHDA and CDR2 SQIVND (reference sequence). DNA for the CDR3: TGTGCCAGTAGTATTTCGGGACAGGGGAATTCACCCCTCCACTTT. The encoded protein is CASSISGQGNSPLHF.

This chain joins TRBV18 and TRBJ1-2, with 11 bases matching TRBD1. CDR3 length equals 16 residues. V lost 5 bases and J lost 4; bases outside the gene matches: 9. Germline lookup yields CDR1 KGHSH and CDR2 LQKENI. The CDR3 loop is CASSSLDRGQGYGYTF. The CDR3, as DNA: TGTGCCAGCTCAAGTTTGGACAGGGGGCAAGGCTATGGCTACACCTTC.

The V gene is TRBV24-1, the J gene TRBJ2-5; TRBD2 might be the D (6 bases). The V end lost 7 bases, the J end lost 3 bases, and 11 bases lay between the germline ends. Germline V gene sequence: CDR1 KGHDR, CDR2 SFDVKD. The CDR3 is 13 amino acids. DNA for the CDR3: TGTGCCACCAGCAACCGGGGGAAAGAGACCCAGTACTTC. This codes for CATSNRGKETQYF.

The chain has TRBV5-1 and TRBJ2-7; TRBD1 matches 7 bases. The V and J ends lost 7 bases and 1 base, in that order; junction bases with no gene match: 11. Germline CDR1 is SGHRS and CDR2 is YFSETQ. This CDR3 comprises 15 residues. The DNA for the CDR3 is TGCGCCAGCGCCGTAAACAGGGGTTATTCCTACGAGCAGTACTTC. Amino acids: CASAVNRGYSYEQYF.

CDR3: CASSQDPGLKTQYF. The CDR3 nucleotides read TGCGCCAGCAGCCAAGATCCAGGGCTAAAGACCCAGTACTTC. The rearrangement links TRBV4-1 to TRBJ2-5; D is possibly TRBD1 (5 bases). The CDR3 has 14 amino acids. Germline V gives CDR1 MGHRA, CDR2 YSYEKL. With 0 bases removed from V and 6 bases from J, the gap between germline ends came to 11 bases.

This rearrangement joins TRBV19 to TRBJ1-1, with 11 nucleotides matching TRBD1. The CDR3 loop spans 16 amino acids. In germline, CDR1 is LNHDA, CDR2 SQIVND (reference sequence). J was trimmed by 4 bases and V by 5 bases; bases with no gene match: 9. The chain's CDR3 is CASSVRTGGAVTEAFF. The CDR3 DNA is TGTGCCAGTAGTGTCCGGACAGGGGGCGCAGTCACTGAAGCTTTCTTT.

V usage is TRBV7-7 and J usage is TRBJ2-1; 8 nucleotides align to TRBD1. V lost 4 bases, J lost 6 bases, and 2 bases stayed unmatched. CDR1 is SSHAT, CDR2 FNYEAQ, per germline (reference sequence). The CDR3 spans 13 residues. CDR3 sequence (DNA): TGTGCCAGCAGCTCAGACAGGGGCAATGAGCAGTTCTTC. Amino acids: CASSSDRGNEQFF.

This chain uses TRBV7-9 with TRBJ2-5, with 13 bases lining up with TRBD2. The germline V gene encodes CDR1 SEHNR and CDR2 FQNEAQ (reference sequence). CDR3 length: 18 residues. The J segment lost 2 bases and the V segment lost 5 bases, leaving 11 bases of the junction unmatched. The CDR3, as DNA: TGTGCCAGCAGCATCGGGACTAGCGGGACAATAGGGCAAGAGACCCAGTACTTC. Its protein is CASSIGTSGTIGQETQYF.

This rearrangement joins TRBV5-5 to TRBJ1-4; D remains ambiguous. V was cut by 0 bases and J by 4 bases, with 10 bases left in between. CDR1 SGHKS and CDR2 YYEKEE come from the germline V gene (reference sequence). The CDR3 totals 15 residues. In nucleotides, the CDR3 is TGTGCCAGCAGCTTGGTATACAGAGTTAATGAAAAACTGTTTTTT. Protein sequence: CASSLVYRVNEKLFF.

As for this clone: This CDR3 is also generated by other DNA sequences in the sample. The chain recombines TRBV27 with TRBJ2-7; 8 bases match TRBD1. The CDR3 sequence is 14 residues long. With V trimmed by 2 bases and J by 3 bases, 3 bases remained unmatched. Looked up from germline, CDR1 is MNHEY and CDR2 is SMNVEV (reference sequence). The CDR3 DNA reads TGTGCCAGCAGTTTAGGGACAGGCCTCTACGAGCAGTACTTC. Its translation: CASSLGTGLYEQYF.

The CDR3 here is CASSPIAGNTGELFF. The CDR3 bases are TGTGCCAGCAGCCCAATAGCGGGGAACACCGGGGAGCTGTTTTTT. The J gene is TRBJ2-2, the V gene TRBV6-2 or TRBV6-3; 7 positions agree with TRBD2. The V gene end was trimmed by 6 bases and the J gene end by 1 base; junction bases not matched to a gene: 5. The germline V gene has CDR1 MNHEY and CDR2 SVGEGT. The length of the CDR3 is 15 residues.

This clone has a handful of counts. The chain recombines TRBV11-2 with TRBJ2-7; D is uncertain. The length of the CDR3 is 13 residues. V was clipped by 5 bases and J by 4 bases, with 12 bases between them. Germline CDR1 is SGHAT and CDR2 is FQNNGV. CDR3 amino acids: CASSPGLLYEQYF. The CDR3 DNA is TGTGCCAGCAGCCCAGGCCTCCTTTACGAGCAGTACTTC.

V gene TRBV24-1 combines with J gene TRBJ1-2, with 12 positions matching TRBD1. Germline CDR1 KGHDR, CDR2 SFDVKD. The CDR3 is made up of 15 amino acids. Germline trimming cut 3 bases from V and 8 bases from J; bases unmatched to any gene: 6. This chain's CDR3 is CATSDSGTGGRGYTF. Here the CDR3 DNA reads TGTGCCACCAGTGATAGCGGGACAGGGGGCCGGGGCTACACCTTC.

Note on this clone: Other DNA sequences in the sample encode the same CDR3. The chain links TRBV28 to TRBJ2-2, with a possible D match to TRBD2 (7 bases). The V gene lost 5 bases and the J gene lost 2 bases, with 12 bases spanning the gap. The CDR3 is made up of 15 amino acids. Germline V gene sequence: CDR1 MDHEN, CDR2 SYDVKM. CDR3: CASSLGGANTGELFF. Written as DNA, the CDR3 is TGTGCCAGCAGTCTTGGGGGGGCCAACACCGGGGAGCTGTTTTTT.

The genes are TRBV6-6 and TRBJ2-7; 10 nucleotides line up with TRBD1. The CDR3 runs to 14 residues. Germline loops: CDR1 MNHNY, CDR2 SVGAGI (reference sequence). V lost 6 bases and J lost 2; bases outside the gene matches: 4. CDR3: CASSRGQGAYEQYF. CDR3 DNA: TGTGCCAGCAGCCGCGGACAGGGGGCCTACGAGCAGTACTTC.

The V and J genes are TRBV5-1 and TRBJ2-7, with 9 bases that match TRBD1. The J segment lost 6 bases and the V segment lost 0 bases, leaving 19 bases of the junction unmatched. The CDR3 consists of 19 residues. Germline-derived CDR1 and CDR2 are SGHRS and YFSETQ. CDR3 sequence reads: CASSLATGGGLGYLGEQYF. Written as DNA, the CDR3 is TGCGCCAGCAGCTTGGCTACAGGGGGCGGGCTTGGATACTTGGGCGAGCAGTACTTC. Variable domain in full (rest from reference TRBV5-1 and TRBJ2-7): KAGVTQTPRYLIKTRGQQVTLSCSPISGHRSVSWYQQTPGQGLQFLFEYFSETQRNKGNFPGRFSGRQFSNSRSEMNVSTLELGDSALYLCASSLATGGGLGYLGEQYFGPGTRLTVT.

V gene TRBV7-2 combines with J gene TRBJ1-3, with TRBD1 identical over 7 bases. Germline V gene sequence: CDR1 SGHTA, CDR2 FQGNSA. The CDR3 spans 14 residues. After removal of 1 base from V and 8 bases from J, the junction contained 5 bases not matched to a gene. The CDR3 DNA reads TGTGCCAGCAGCTTAGGGGACAGCGGATACACCATATATTTT. Translating gives CASSLGDSGYTIYF.

The CDR3, as DNA: TGTGCCAGCTCCCCTCGACAAGGCAATGAGCAGTTCTTC. Translated: CASSPRQGNEQFF. This chain links TRBV18 with TRBJ2-1; D unresolved. V dropped 6 bases and J dropped 6 bases, with 12 bases sitting between them. The CDR3 is 13 amino acids. In germline, CDR1 is KGHSH, CDR2 LQKENI.

The chain joins TRBV14 to TRBJ1-1, with a weak D call TRBD1 (5 bases). This CDR3 has 14 residues. From germline, CDR1 is SGHDN and CDR2 FVKESK. The V end lost 1 base, the J end lost 3 bases, and 9 bases lay between the germline ends. CDR3 nucleotides: TGTGCCAGCAGCCAAGCAGGGTCGTACACTGAAGCTTTCTTT. The encoded protein is CASSQAGSYTEAFF.

This chain connects TRBV7-3 to TRBJ2-2; D not resolved. The CDR3 extends over 14 amino acids. Germline V CDR1 and CDR2: SGHTA, FQGTGA. Trimming removed 4 bases at V and 3 bases at J, with 9 bases between. The CDR3 DNA follows: TGTGCCAGCAGCTCGTTAGCTCACACCGGGGAGCTGTTTTTT. Amino acids: CASSSLAHTGELFF.

CDR3 nucleotide sequence: TGCGCCAGCAGCCAAGGTCCAGGGGGGAACTATGGCTACACCTTC. Encoded protein: CASSQGPGGNYGYTF. The chain uses TRBV4-3 and TRBJ1-2, with 7 positions matching TRBD1. V lost 1 base, J lost 2 bases, and 4 bases stayed unmatched. This CDR3 is 15 amino acids long. The germline V gene has CDR1 LGHNA and CDR2 YSLEER.

The chain carries TRBV4-3 and TRBJ2-2, with 7 bases lining up with TRBD2. CDR1 LGHNA and CDR2 YSLEER come from the germline V gene. This CDR3 spans 18 amino acids. V shed 2 bases and J 1 base; nucleotides not matched to a gene: 10. The CDR3 DNA sequence: TGCGCCAGCAGCCAACGGAGAGTAACGGGAGGGAACACCGGGGAGCTGTTTTTT. This codes for CASSQRRVTGGNTGELFF.

This clone was counted only a few times. V and J are TRBV2 and TRBJ1-5; unclear D gene. Germline V gene sequence: CDR1 SNHLY, CDR2 FYNNEI. The CDR3 totals 14 residues. V was pared by 3 bases and J by 1 base, with 7 bases between. CDR3 residues: CASSDRMSNQPQHF. The CDR3 bases are TGTGCCAGCAGTGACAGGATGAGCAATCAGCCCCAGCATTTT.

The chain uses TRBV24-1 and TRBJ2-2, with a possible D match to TRBD1 (6 bases). The CDR3 has 17 residues. Trimming shortened V by 0 bases and J by 6 bases, and 16 bases separated the two germline ends. Germline CDR1 is KGHDR and CDR2 is SFDVKD. Written as DNA, the CDR3 is TGTGCCACCAGTGATTTGGGGGGCAAGGACGGTTCCGGGGAGCTGTTTTTT. Its translation: CATSDLGGKDGSGELFF.